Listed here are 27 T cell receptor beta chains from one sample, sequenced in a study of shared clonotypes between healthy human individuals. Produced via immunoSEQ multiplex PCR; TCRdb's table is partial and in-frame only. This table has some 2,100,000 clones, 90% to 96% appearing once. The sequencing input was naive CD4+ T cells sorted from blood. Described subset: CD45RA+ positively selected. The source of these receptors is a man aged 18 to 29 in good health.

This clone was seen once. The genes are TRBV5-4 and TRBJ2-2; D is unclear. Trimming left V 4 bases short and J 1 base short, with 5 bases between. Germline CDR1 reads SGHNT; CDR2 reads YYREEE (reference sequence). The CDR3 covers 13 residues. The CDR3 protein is CASSPRNTGELFF. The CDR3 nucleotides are TGTGCCAGCAGCCCCCGGAACACCGGGGAGCTGTTTTTT.

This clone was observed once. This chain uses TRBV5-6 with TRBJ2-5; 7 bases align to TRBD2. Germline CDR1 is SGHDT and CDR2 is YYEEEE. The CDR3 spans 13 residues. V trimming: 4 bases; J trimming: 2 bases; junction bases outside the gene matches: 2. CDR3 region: CASSMGGQETQYF. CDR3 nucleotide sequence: TGTGCCAGCAGCATGGGGGGGCAAGAGACCCAGTACTTC.

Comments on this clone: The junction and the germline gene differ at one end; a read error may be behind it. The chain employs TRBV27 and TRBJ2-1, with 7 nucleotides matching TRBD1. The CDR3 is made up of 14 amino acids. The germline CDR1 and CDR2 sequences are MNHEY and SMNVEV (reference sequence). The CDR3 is CASSVSTGNHEQFF. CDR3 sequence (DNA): TGTGCCAGCAGTGTATCGACAGGGAACCATGAGCAGTTCTTC.

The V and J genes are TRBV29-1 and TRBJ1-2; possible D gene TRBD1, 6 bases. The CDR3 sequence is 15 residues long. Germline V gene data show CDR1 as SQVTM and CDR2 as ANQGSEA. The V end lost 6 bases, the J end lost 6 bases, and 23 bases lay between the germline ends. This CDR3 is CSVAHPGQRRDGYTF. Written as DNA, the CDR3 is TGCAGCGTCGCGCACCCGGGACAAAGGAGAGATGGCTACACCTTC.

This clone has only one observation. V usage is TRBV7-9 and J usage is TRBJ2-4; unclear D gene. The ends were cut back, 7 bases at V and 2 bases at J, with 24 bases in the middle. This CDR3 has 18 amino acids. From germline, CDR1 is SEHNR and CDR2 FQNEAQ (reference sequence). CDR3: CASIPHPGPLAPKNIQYF. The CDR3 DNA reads TGTGCCAGCATCCCTCACCCGGGTCCACTCGCACCCAAAAACATTCAGTACTTC.

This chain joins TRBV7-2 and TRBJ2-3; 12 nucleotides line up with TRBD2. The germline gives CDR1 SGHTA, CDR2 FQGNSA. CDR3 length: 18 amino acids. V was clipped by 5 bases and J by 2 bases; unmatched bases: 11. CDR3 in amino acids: CASSIPTLAGGHTDTQYF. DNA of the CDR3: TGTGCCAGCAGCATCCCGACACTAGCGGGAGGCCACACAGATACGCAGTATTTT.

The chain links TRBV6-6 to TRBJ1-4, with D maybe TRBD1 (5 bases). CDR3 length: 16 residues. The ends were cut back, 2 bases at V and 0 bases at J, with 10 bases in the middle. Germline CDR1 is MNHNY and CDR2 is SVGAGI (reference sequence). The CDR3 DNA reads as TGTGCCAGCAGTTACCCCGGGACCACAACTAATGAAAAACTGTTTTTT. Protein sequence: CASSYPGTTTNEKLFF.

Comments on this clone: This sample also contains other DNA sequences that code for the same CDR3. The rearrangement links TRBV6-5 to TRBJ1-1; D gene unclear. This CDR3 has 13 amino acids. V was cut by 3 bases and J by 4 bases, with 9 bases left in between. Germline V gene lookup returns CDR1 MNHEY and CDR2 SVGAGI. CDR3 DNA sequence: TGTGCCAGCAGTTATTGGCGGAGCACTGAAGCTTTCTTT. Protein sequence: CASSYWRSTEAFF.

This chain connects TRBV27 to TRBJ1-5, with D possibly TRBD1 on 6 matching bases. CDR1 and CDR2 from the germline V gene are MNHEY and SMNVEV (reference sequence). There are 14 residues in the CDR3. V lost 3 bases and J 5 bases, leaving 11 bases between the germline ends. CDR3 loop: CASSLGAADQPQHF. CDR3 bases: TGTGCCAGCAGTTTGGGGGCTGCGGATCAGCCCCAGCATTTT.

The CDR3 nucleotides are TGCGCCAGCAGCCCCGGGGCAGGGGGAGGTCAGGAGCAGTACTTC. Amino acids: CASSPGAGGGQEQYF. This rearrangement joins TRBV5-1 to TRBJ2-7; tentative D call: TRBD1 (7 bases). CDR3 size: 15 residues. From germline, CDR1 is SGHRS and CDR2 YFSETQ. V lost 4 bases and J 7 bases, leaving 21 bases between the germline ends.

CDR3 protein: CASSDIVGGPSTDTQYF. CDR3 coding DNA: TGTGCCAGCAGTGACATAGTCGGGGGGCCCAGCACAGATACGCAGTATTTT. The chain carries TRBV2 and TRBJ2-3; D may be TRBD2 (7 bases). Per the germline V gene, CDR1 is SNHLY and CDR2 is FYNNEI. This CDR3 is 17 amino acids long. Trimming removed 3 bases at V and 0 bases at J, with 16 bases between.

The CDR3 nucleotides are TGTGCCAGCAGTCCTCTGGACAAGACCCAAGAGACCCAGTACTTC. Protein sequence: CASSPLDKTQETQYF. The rearrangement uses TRBV28 and TRBJ2-5, with a possible D match to TRBD1 (5 bases). Germline CDR1 is MDHEN and CDR2 is SYDVKM. Between the trimmed V and J ends, which lost 5 bases and 1 base, there was a span of 14 bases. The CDR3 runs 15 residues.

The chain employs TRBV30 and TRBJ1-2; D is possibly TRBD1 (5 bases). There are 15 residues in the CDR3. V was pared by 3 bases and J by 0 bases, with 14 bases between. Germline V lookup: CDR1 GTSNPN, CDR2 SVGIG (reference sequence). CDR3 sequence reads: CAWRGAGEANYGYTF. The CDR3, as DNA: TGTGCCTGGAGAGGAGCGGGGGAAGCTAACTATGGCTACACCTTC.

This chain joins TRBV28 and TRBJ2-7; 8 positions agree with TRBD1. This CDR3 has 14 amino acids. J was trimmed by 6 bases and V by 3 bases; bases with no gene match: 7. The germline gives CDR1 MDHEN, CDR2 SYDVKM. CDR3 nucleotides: TGTGCCAGCAGTTTGGTGGGACAGGTTGTCGAGCAGTACTTC. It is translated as CASSLVGQVVEQYF.

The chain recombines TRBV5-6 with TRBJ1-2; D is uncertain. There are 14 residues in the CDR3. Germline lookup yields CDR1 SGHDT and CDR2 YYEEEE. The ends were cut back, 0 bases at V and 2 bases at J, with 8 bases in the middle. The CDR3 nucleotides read TGTGCCAGCAGCTTGGGGGTCCCCAACTATGGCTACACCTTC. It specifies CASSLGVPNYGYTF. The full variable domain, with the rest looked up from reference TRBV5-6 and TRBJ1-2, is DAGVTQSPTHLIKTRGQQVTLRCSPKSGHDTVSWYQQALGQGPQFIFQYYEEEERQRGNFPDRFSGHQFPNYSSELNVNALLLGDSALYLCASSLGVPNYGYTFGSGTRLTVV.

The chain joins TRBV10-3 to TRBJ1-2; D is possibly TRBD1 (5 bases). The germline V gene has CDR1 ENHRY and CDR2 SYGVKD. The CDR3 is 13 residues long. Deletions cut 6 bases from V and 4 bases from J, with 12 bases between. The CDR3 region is CAISRDAAYGYTF. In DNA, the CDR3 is TGTGCCATCAGCCGGGACGCCGCCTATGGCTACACCTTC.

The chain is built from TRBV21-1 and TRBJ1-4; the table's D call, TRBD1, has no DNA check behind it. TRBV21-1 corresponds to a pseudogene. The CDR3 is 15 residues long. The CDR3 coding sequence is TGTGCCAGCTCGCCGTCCGGGACAGGGACTGAAAAACTGTTTTTT. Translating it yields CASSPSGTGTEKLFF.

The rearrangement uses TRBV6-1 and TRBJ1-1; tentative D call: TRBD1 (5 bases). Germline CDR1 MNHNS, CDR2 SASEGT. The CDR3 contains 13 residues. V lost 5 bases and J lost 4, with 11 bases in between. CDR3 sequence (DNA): TGTGCCAGCAGTAAAGGCGGGGCCACTGAAGCTTTCTTT. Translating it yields CASSKGGATEAFF.

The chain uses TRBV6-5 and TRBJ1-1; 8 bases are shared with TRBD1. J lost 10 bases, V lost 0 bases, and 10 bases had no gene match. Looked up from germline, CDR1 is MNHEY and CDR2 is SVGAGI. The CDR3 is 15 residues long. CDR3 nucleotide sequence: TGTGCCAGCAGTTACTCAGGGACAGGTCCCAGCGGAGCTTTCTTT. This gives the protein CASSYSGTGPSGAFF.

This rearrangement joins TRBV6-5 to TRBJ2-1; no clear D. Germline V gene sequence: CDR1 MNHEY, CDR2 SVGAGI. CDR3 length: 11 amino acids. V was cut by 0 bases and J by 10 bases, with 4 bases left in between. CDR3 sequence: CASSYSREQFF. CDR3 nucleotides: TGTGCCAGCAGTTACTCGCGGGAGCAGTTCTTC.

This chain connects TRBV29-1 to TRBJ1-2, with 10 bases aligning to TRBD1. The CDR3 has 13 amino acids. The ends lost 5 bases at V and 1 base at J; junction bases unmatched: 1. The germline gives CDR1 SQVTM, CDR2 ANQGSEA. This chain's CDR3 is CSVWTGGNYGYTF. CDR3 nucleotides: TGCAGCGTTTGGACAGGGGGTAACTATGGCTACACCTTC. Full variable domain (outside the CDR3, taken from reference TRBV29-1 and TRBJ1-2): SAVISQKPSRDICQRGTSLTIQCQVDSQVTMMFWYRQQPGQSLTLIATANQGSEATYESGFVIDKFPISRPNLTFSTLTVSNMSPEDSSIYLCSVWTGGNYGYTFGSGTRLTVV.

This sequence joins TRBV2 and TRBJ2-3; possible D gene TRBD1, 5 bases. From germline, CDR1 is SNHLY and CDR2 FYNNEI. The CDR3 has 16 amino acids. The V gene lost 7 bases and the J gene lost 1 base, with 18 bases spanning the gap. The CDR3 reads CASTHGRGKGTDTQYF. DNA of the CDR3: TGTGCCAGCACTCATGGTAGGGGTAAGGGCACAGATACGCAGTATTTT.

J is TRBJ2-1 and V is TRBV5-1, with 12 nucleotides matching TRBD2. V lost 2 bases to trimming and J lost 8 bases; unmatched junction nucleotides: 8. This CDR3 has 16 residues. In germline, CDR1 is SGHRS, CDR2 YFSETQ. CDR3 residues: CASSFGTSGFRDEQFF. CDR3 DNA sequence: TGCGCCAGCAGCTTCGGGACTAGCGGGTTTCGCGATGAGCAGTTCTTC.

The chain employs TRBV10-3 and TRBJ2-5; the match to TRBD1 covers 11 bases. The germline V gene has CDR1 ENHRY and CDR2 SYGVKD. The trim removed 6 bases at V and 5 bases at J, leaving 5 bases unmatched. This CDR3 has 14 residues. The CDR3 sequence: CAIRRTGGEETQYF. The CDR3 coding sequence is TGTGCCATCAGGAGGACAGGGGGCGAGGAGACCCAGTACTTC.

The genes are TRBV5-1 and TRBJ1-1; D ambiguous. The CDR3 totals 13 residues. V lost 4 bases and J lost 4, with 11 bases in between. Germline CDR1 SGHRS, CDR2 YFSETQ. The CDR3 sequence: CASSPWEGTEAFF. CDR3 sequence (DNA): TGCGCCAGCAGCCCCTGGGAGGGCACTGAAGCTTTCTTT.

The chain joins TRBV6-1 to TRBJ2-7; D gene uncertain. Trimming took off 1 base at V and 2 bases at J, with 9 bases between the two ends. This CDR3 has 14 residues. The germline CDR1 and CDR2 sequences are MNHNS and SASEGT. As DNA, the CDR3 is TGTGCCAGCAGTGAAGAACTTATAACCTACGAGCAGTACTTC. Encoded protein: CASSEELITYEQYF.

The CDR3 reads CAISAPPGRGPRVQGYGYTF. The DNA of the CDR3 is TGTGCCATCAGTGCACCACCTGGGCGCGGCCCAAGGGTGCAAGGCTATGGCTACACCTTC. The chain uses TRBV10-3 and TRBJ1-2; no firm D call. This CDR3 comprises 20 residues. CDR1 is ENHRY and CDR2 is SYGVKD in the germline V gene. Trimming stripped 4 bases from V and 4 bases from J, with 31 bases between.